The clone carrying this T cell receptor (beta chain) was found many times. What it binds is not known. Amplified material comprised TCR beta CDR3 regions derived from RNA transcripts. Second-round multiplex PCR came after a first-round RT-PCR that employed HTBI primers. MiXCR was run by TCRdb on the multiplex PCR reads, yielding one entry per CDR3 protein. The sample holds hundreds of thousands of distinct CDR3 sequences, approximately 15% seen once. The source of the sample is a study of Graves' ophthalmopathy and Graves' hyperthyroidism. Study details: Peripheral blood was gathered at first diagnosis, ahead of any treatment whatsoever. Regarding the study as a whole: Appearing in blood as well were most expanded thyroid clonotypes above 0.001 frequency.

Trimming cost V 7 bases and J 4 bases, with 22 bases left between them. The CDR3 is 16 amino acids. The authors diagnosed from clinical symptoms, serum thyroxine, TRAb, thyroid ultrasound and orbital computed tomography. As the starting material, more than 7.5 ml of fresh peripheral blood yielded the PBMCs. Sample: blood. The TCR comes from a woman between 25 and 40 years old with Graves' ophthalmopathy. The chain carries TRBV12-3 or TRBV12-4 and TRBJ2-5; D not resolved. The CDR3 reads CASIQGRYHPSETQYF. As DNA, the CDR3 is TGTGCCAGCATTCAAGGACGGTACCATCCCTCAGAGACCCAGTACTTC.